This T cell receptor (beta chain) originates from a study of cytomegalovirus exposure and HLA in healthy donors. PCR was performed using 60 Vbeta and 13 Jbeta primers. Measured with immunoSEQ multiplex PCR; TCRdb has only the in-frame clones, and not every one. The data contain under 100,000 clones, 80% to 85% of them singletons. As concerns this clone: As yet, its antigen is unknown.

Germline V gene data show CDR1 as SGHTA and CDR2 as FQGTGA. The CDR3 contains 14 residues. Trimming took off 6 bases at V and 6 bases at J, with 17 bases between the two ends. Study outcomes and limitations: Specificity for CMV antigens was confirmed in vitro for a few of the CMV-associated chains.

The sequenced sample was PBMCs. The chain uses TRBV7-3 and TRBJ1-1; D may be TRBD1 (5 bases). This clonotype originated in a woman in her 70s in good health and CMV-seropositive. Here the CDR3 DNA reads TGTGCCAGCAGTCTCGACAGCCAATACGCTGAAGCTTTCTTT. Translating gives CASSLDSQYAEAFF.